These T cell receptor beta chains were read from a single sample in a study of technical replicates of blood from several donors. Assay: immunoSEQ multiplex PCR; the TCRdb copy retains only in-frame clones and omits some. Among 50,000 to 60,000 clones listed, 91% were seen once. The sequenced material came from PBMCs. These receptors were collected from a human donor in good health. Some clones in this sample may be carry-over from other donors' samples. Each CDR3 is given with its conserved first and last residue. Fields, in order: J gene, clone size, D gene, V gene, CDR3 protein, CDR3 DNA. D genes are given only for firm matches. Where a row states a size, it is once, few, many or the class of an expanded clone; other rows omit it.

TRBJ2-2	.	TRBD1	TRBV10-3	CATTGNGELFF	TGTGCCACGACAGGGAACGGGGAGCTGTTTTTT
TRBJ2-2	.	TRBD2	TRBV12-5	CASGFTLAGAGGELFF	TGTGCTAGTGGTTTTACACTAGCGGGGGCGGGCGGGGAGCTGTTTTTT
TRBJ1-2	.	TRBD1	TRBV27	CASSSTDRGPNGYTF	TGTGCCAGCAGTTCTACGGACAGGGGGCCCAATGGCTACACCTTC
TRBJ1-1	.	.	TRBV5-6	CASSSLGTGPTEAFF	TGTGCCAGCAGCTCCCTAGGAACAGGGCCCACTGAAGCTTTCTTT
TRBJ2-7	once	.	TRBV10-3	CAINSRLASSYEQYF	TGTGCCATCAATTCCCGTCTAGCCAGCTCCTACGAGCAGTACTTC
TRBJ1-3	once	TRBD1	TRBV9	CASSVLEGQGNTIYF	TGTGCCAGCAGCGTACTAGAGGGACAGGGAAACACCATATATTTT
TRBJ2-5	.	.	TRBV21-1	CASSTPRTRGGQETQYF	TGTGCCAGCAGCACTCCCAGGACTAGAGGCGGCCAAGAGACCCAGTACTTC
TRBJ1-4	.	TRBD1	TRBV5-1	CASSLALQAGGNEKLFF	TGCGCCAGCAGCTTGGCCCTGCAGGCAGGGGGAAATGAAAAACTGTTTTTT
TRBJ1-3	.	.	TRBV7-9	CASSWGVGNTIYF	TGTGCCAGCAGCTGGGGGGTCGGAAACACCATATATTTT
TRBJ1-2	.	.	TRBV6-5	CASSYFRASGGYTF	TGTGCCAGCAGTTACTTCAGGGCCTCTGGGGGCTACACCTTC
TRBJ2-7	.	TRBD2	TRBV4-2	CASSQDSSGGGQYF	TGTGCCAGCAGCCAAGATAGTAGCGGGGGGGGGCAGTACTTC
TRBJ2-7	.	TRBD2	TRBV7-2	CASSLARWTSGTTYEQYF	TGTGCCAGCAGCTTAGCGAGGTGGACTAGCGGGACAACCTACGAGCAGTACTTC
TRBJ2-7	.	.	TRBV6-1	CASVDRNKPYEQYF	TGTGCCAGCGTAGACAGGAACAAGCCCTACGAGCAGTACTTC
TRBJ2-3	.	.	TRBV7-6	CASSSFFSPQYF	TGTGCCAGCAGCTCCTTTTTTTCTCCGCAGTATTTT
TRBJ2-1	.	.	TRBV6-5	CASSYSERLYNEQFF	TGTGCCAGCAGTTACTCGGAGAGACTCTACAATGAGCAGTTCTTC
TRBJ2-1	few	.	TRBV4-1	CASSQESYGYNEQFF	TGCGCCAGCAGCCAAGAGTCCTACGGGTACAATGAGCAGTTCTTC
TRBJ1-5	once	TRBD1	TRBV11-2	CASSTTGGSNQPQHF	TGTGCCAGCAGCACGACAGGGGGAAGCAATCAGCCCCAGCATTTT
TRBJ2-1	.	.	TRBV10-3	CAIRLASYNEQFF	TGTGCCATCCGGCTAGCTTCCTACAATGAGCAGTTCTTC
TRBJ2-1	.	TRBD2	TRBV13	CASRGTSGGDLNEQFF	TGTGCCAGCAGGGGAACTAGCGGTGGAGACCTAAATGAGCAGTTCTTC
TRBJ2-7	.	.	TRBV6-1	CASSPVSYEQYF	TGTGCCAGCAGTCCGGTTTCCTACGAGCAGTACTTC
TRBJ2-2	once	TRBD2	TRBV10-3	CAISQVASGNTGELFF	TGTGCCATCTCCCAAGTGGCTAGCGGAAACACCGGGGAGCTGTTTTTT
TRBJ1-2	.	.	TRBV19	CASHRLGLNYGYTF	TGTGCCAGCCACCGGTTGGGGCTTAACTATGGCTACACCTTC
TRBJ2-3	.	TRBD1	TRBV18	CASSPPGQGTDTQYF	TGTGCCAGCTCACCACCGGGACAGGGCACAGATACGCAGTATTTT
TRBJ1-1	.	TRBD1	TRBV5-4	CASSPTGGDEAFF	TGTGCCAGCAGCCCAACAGGGGGCGATGAAGCTTTCTTT
TRBJ2-1	.	TRBD1	TRBV5-1	CASSLGTGGIRDEQFF	TGCGCCAGCAGCTTGGGGACAGGGGGCATCCGCGATGAGCAGTTCTTC
TRBJ1-5	.	TRBD1	TRBV5-6	CASSFRDRPLEPQHF	TGTGCCAGCAGCTTCCGGGACAGGCCCTTAGAGCCCCAGCATTTT
TRBJ2-1	.	TRBD2	TRBV2	CASMGTSGKNEQFF	TGTGCCAGCATGGGGACTAGCGGGAAAAATGAGCAGTTCTTC
TRBJ2-6	.	.	TRBV7-3	CASASGTGANVLTF	TGTGCCAGCGCGAGCGGTACTGGGGCCAACGTCCTGACTTTC
TRBJ1-1	.	TRBD1	TRBV5-1	CASSPLTGQGEAFF	TGCGCCAGCAGCCCCTTGACAGGGCAGGGTGAAGCTTTCTTT
TRBJ2-1	medium-sized	.	TRBV4-1	CASSQVGGRTSNEQFF	TGCGCCAGCAGCCAAGTGGGGGGTCGAACTTCGAATGAGCAGTTCTTC
TRBJ2-7	.	.	TRBV30	CAWSPKSEQYF	TGTGCCTGGAGTCCTAAGAGCGAGCAGTACTTC
TRBJ2-7	.	.	TRBV23-1	CASSLWHEQYF	TGCGCCAGCAGCCTCTGGCACGAGCAGTACTTC
TRBJ1-5	few	.	TRBV15	CATSSREAASQPQHF	TGTGCCACCAGCAGCAGGGAAGCCGCTAGTCAGCCCCAGCATTTT
TRBJ2-3	.	.	TRBV10-3	CAISDAGSGDTQYF	TGTGCCATCAGTGACGCGGGTTCTGGAGATACGCAGTATTTT
TRBJ1-2	.	TRBD1	TRBV7-8	CASTSGGMGYGYTF	TGTGCCAGCACCTCAGGGGGTATGGGCTATGGCTACACCTTC
TRBJ1-2	.	TRBD1	TRBV7-2	CASSLQPGQGFYGYTF	TGTGCCAGCAGCTTACAACCCGGACAGGGATTCTATGGCTACACCTTC
TRBJ2-7	.	TRBD1	TRBV4-3	CASSPIGTGSYEQYF	TGCGCCAGCAGCCCCATAGGGACAGGTTCCTACGAGCAGTACTTC
TRBJ2-3	.	.	TRBV5-4	CASSLAGPRTSTDTQYF	TGTGCCAGCAGCTTGGCAGGACCGCGGACTAGCACAGATACGCAGTATTTT
TRBJ2-6	.	TRBD1	TRBV18	CASSLQGPTGANVLTF	TGTGCCAGCTCATTACAGGGGCCTACTGGGGCCAACGTCCTGACTTTC
TRBJ2-2	.	TRBD1	TRBV6-1	CAGSTGGHTGELFF	TGTGCCGGATCGACAGGGGGTCACACCGGGGAGCTGTTTTTT
TRBJ1-6	.	.	TRBV30	CAWSPWGGLVNSPLHF	TGTGCCTGGAGCCCTTGGGGGGGGCTGGTTAATTCACCCCTCCACTTT
TRBJ2-5	once	TRBD2	TRBV5-1	CASSLATSGAQETQYF	TGCGCCAGCAGCTTGGCGACTAGCGGGGCCCAAGAGACCCAGTACTTC
TRBJ2-2	.	TRBD1	TRBV7-9	CASSPDRGAGELFF	TGTGCCAGCAGCCCGGACAGGGGGGCCGGGGAGCTGTTTTTT
TRBJ2-5	.	.	TRBV2	CASRGSAGQETQYF	TGTGCCAGCAGAGGGTCCGCGGGGCAGGAGACCCAGTACTTC
TRBJ1-1	.	TRBD1	TRBV2	CASSEFSGTGSEAFF	TGTGCCAGCAGTGAGTTTTCCGGGACAGGGTCTGAAGCTTTCTTT
TRBJ2-7	few	.	TRBV9	CASSVGVAPYEQYF	TGTGCCAGCAGCGTCGGAGTGGCCCCCTACGAGCAGTACTTC
TRBJ2-2	.	TRBD2	TRBV13	CASSLGLGLAGELFF	TGTGCCAGCAGCTTAGGCTTGGGACTAGCCGGGGAGCTGTTTTTT
TRBJ1-4	.	.	TRBV28	CASRQSKGEKLFF	TGTGCCAGCAGACAAAGCAAGGGGGAAAAACTGTTTTTT